The 17 T cell receptor beta chains given below trace back to one sample, sequenced in a study of blood T cells in healthy people across ages. Primers used in a second PCR of about 7 to 12 cycles were a sample-barcoded 5' primer and a J-beta primer mix. One entry per CDR3 protein, called by TCRdb with MiXCR from the 5' RACE reads. The data contain under 2 million distinct CDR3 sequences, almost 35% of them singletons. Input material: blood. These receptors came from a woman aged 25 to 39 in good health.

This clonotype was seen more than once but under ten times. The genes are TRBV7-9 and TRBJ2-1; 8 positions agree with TRBD2. This CDR3 region has 14 residues. Looked up from germline, CDR1 is SEHNR and CDR2 is FQNEAQ (reference sequence). Losses at the gene ends were 5 bases for V and 6 bases for J; bases not matched to a gene: 6. The CDR3 sequence: CASSTGGQGNEQFF. CDR3 coding DNA: TGTGCCAGCAGCACGGGGGGGCAAGGCAATGAGCAGTTCTTC. Together with reference TRBV7-9 and TRBJ2-1, the CDR3 gives the full variable domain: DTGVSQNPRHKITKRGQNVTFRCDPISEHNRLYWYRQTLGQGPEFLTYFQNEAQLEKSRLLSDRFSAERPKGSFSTLEIQRTEQGDSAMYLCASSTGGQGNEQFFGPGTRLTVL.

This clonotype was found a few times. The gene calls are TRBV7-2 and TRBJ2-5; D is unclear. The DNA end is more similar to TRBJ2-7, so the J call may be wrong. The CDR3 extends over 14 amino acids. CDR1 SGHTA and CDR2 FQGNSA come from the germline V gene. In nucleotides, the CDR3 is TGTGCCAGCAGCTTAGATAACACTGCTCCCGAGCAGTACTTC. As protein: CASSLDNTAPEQYF.

This clonotype has more than one count but fewer than ten. The V call is TRBV4-2, the J call TRBJ2-1; D possibly corresponds to TRBD1 (5 bases). Trimming cost V 3 bases and J 3 bases, with 12 bases left between them. This CDR3 is 15 amino acids long. Germline V gene sequence: CDR1 LGHNA, CDR2 YNFKEQ. CDR3 sequence reads: CASSQSDSHYNEQFF. The CDR3 DNA reads TGTGCCAGCAGCCAGAGTGACAGCCACTACAATGAGCAGTTCTTC.

The chain recombines TRBV18 with TRBJ2-1, with 9 bases that match TRBD2. There are 17 residues in the CDR3. J lost 0 bases, V lost 5 bases, and 8 bases had no gene match. Germline CDR1 reads KGHSH; CDR2 reads LQKENI. The CDR3 sequence is CASSNGPAGGSYNEQFF. The CDR3 region has the DNA TGTGCCAGCTCAAATGGCCCAGCGGGAGGCTCCTACAATGAGCAGTTCTTC.

The rearrangement links TRBV14 to TRBJ2-5; D is unresolved. In germline, CDR1 is SGHDN, CDR2 FVKESK. This CDR3 region has 14 residues. V lost 0 bases and J 5 bases, leaving 10 bases between the germline ends. CDR3 sequence reads: CASSQDFAPETQYF. DNA of the CDR3: TGTGCCAGCAGCCAAGATTTCGCCCCCGAGACCCAGTACTTC.

This clonotype was seen ten or more times. The J gene is TRBJ2-3, the V gene TRBV10-3, with TRBD2 identical over 7 bases. CDR1 and CDR2 (germline): ENHRY, SYGVKD. V lost 4 bases, J lost 4 bases, and 11 bases stayed unmatched. The CDR3 loop spans 16 amino acids. CDR3 nucleotides: TGTGCCATCAGTGCACCGGGGGGTACTAGGGCAGATACGCAGTATTTT. It codes for CAISAPGGTRADTQYF.

This clonotype has ten or more counts. The rearrangement joins TRBV7-2 to TRBJ2-3; D is uncertain. CDR1 is SGHTA and CDR2 is FQGNSA in the germline V gene. V lost 8 bases and J lost 0, with 6 bases in between. The CDR3 is 12 amino acids. The CDR3 region has the DNA TGTGCCAGCCGACCAAGCACAGATACGCAGTATTTT. Amino acid sequence: CASRPSTDTQYF.

This sequence joins TRBV2 and TRBJ1-1; the D is unclear. Germline V gene lookup returns CDR1 SNHLY and CDR2 FYNNEI. The CDR3 loop spans 14 amino acids. Between the trimmed V and J ends, which lost 6 bases and 6 bases, there was a span of 17 bases. This CDR3 reads CASSDNRPGAEAFF. The CDR3 DNA reads as TGTGCCAGCAGCGACAACAGACCAGGCGCTGAAGCTTTCTTT.

V gene TRBV24-1 combines with J gene TRBJ2-3; possible D gene TRBD2, 6 bases. The CDR3 contains 16 residues. The germline gives CDR1 KGHDR, CDR2 SFDVKD. V was clipped by 5 bases and J by 2 bases, with 16 bases between them. The CDR3 coding sequence is TGTGCCACCAGTGGGTCCGGACTAAAAGTCACAGATACGCAGTATTTT. It yields the protein CATSGSGLKVTDTQYF.

A word on this clonotype: Mismatch with germline at one junction end may stem from a read error. The rearrangement links TRBV20-1 to TRBJ2-3; no reliable D call. The CDR3 has 10 amino acids. CDR1 is DFQATT, CDR2 SNEGSKA, per germline (reference sequence). The chain's CDR3 is CSASTDTRYF. CDR3 DNA sequence: TGCAGTGCCTCCACAGATACGCGGTATTTT.

Details on this clonotype: A read error may be the cause here, since a much bigger clone is one base away. The J gene is TRBJ1-2, the V gene TRBV20-1; 7 bases line up with TRBD1. Germline V gene lookup returns CDR1 DFQATT and CDR2 SNEGSKA (reference sequence). CDR3 length equals 16 residues. For the CDR3, the DNA is TGCAGTGCTAGAGTCCGCACCGGGACAGAGTACTATGGCTACGCCTTC. As protein: CSARVRTGTEYYGYAF.

J is TRBJ2-1 and V is TRBV6-5; the match to TRBD2 covers 10 bases. Germline V lookup: CDR1 MNHEY, CDR2 SVGAGI. The CDR3 runs to 15 residues. Unmatched junction bases numbered 7, after V lost 2 bases and J lost 9 bases. The CDR3 DNA reads TGTGCCAGCAGTTACCAACTAGCGGGGACGCGTGAGCAGTTCTTC. Its translation is CASSYQLAGTREQFF.

Regarding this clonotype: A junction end diverges from the germline sequence, so it may reflect a read error. The chain has TRBV10-3 and TRBJ1-1; TRBD1 matches at 7 bases. Germline loops: CDR1 ENHRY, CDR2 SYGVKD. This CDR3 has 15 residues. The CDR3 sequence: CAISERQGGITETFF. CDR3 nucleotides: TGTGCCATCAGTGAAAGGCAGGGGGGGATCACTGAAACTTTCTTT.

A single count supports this clonotype. The V call is TRBV28, the J call TRBJ2-7, with 8 nucleotides matching TRBD2. The DNA matches TRBJ2-5 better at its end, which makes the J call doubtful. The CDR3 contains 16 residues. Germline CDR1 reads MDHEN; CDR2 reads SYDVKM. CDR3 sequence (DNA): TGTGCCAGCAGTTTAAGGGTGCTAGCGGGTAGAGAGACCCAGTACTTC. Encoded protein: CASSLRVLAGRETQYF.

This clonotype was detected only a few times. Its ends do not fully match the called genes, so a read error is possible. This sequence joins TRBV7-9 and TRBJ2-1; D remains ambiguous. The CDR3 consists of 14 residues. Germline V gene sequence: CDR1 SEHNR, CDR2 FQNEAQ (reference sequence). CDR3 loop: CTSSPLSAYNEQFF. Here the CDR3 DNA reads TGTACCAGCAGCCCCCTCTCGGCCTACAATGAGCAGTTCTTC.

V usage is TRBV6-1 and J usage is TRBJ2-1; perhaps TRBD2 as D (7 bases). This CDR3 is 18 amino acids long. Trimming removed 6 bases from V and 0 bases from J, with 21 bases in between. Germline-derived CDR1 and CDR2 are MNHNS and SASEGT. The CDR3 spells CASSHGGEGGRSYNEQFF. CDR3 in DNA: TGTGCCAGCAGCCATGGCGGGGAGGGGGGCCGCTCCTACAATGAGCAGTTCTTC.

The chain has TRBV10-1 and TRBJ1-6; TRBD1 matches at 12 bases. CDR3 length: 19 amino acids. V dropped 7 bases and J dropped 8; count of bases not matched to a gene: 18. The germline V gene has CDR1 WNHNN and CDR2 SYGVQD (reference sequence). The chain's CDR3 is CASNNRDRGPPARDSPLHF. As DNA, the CDR3 is TGCGCCAGCAACAACCGGGACAGGGGGCCCCCAGCTCGAGATTCACCCCTCCACTTT.